This is a list of T cell receptor beta chains from one sample in a study of cytomegalovirus exposure and HLA in healthy donors. The repertoire was sequenced with immunoSEQ multiplex PCR; TCRdb's copy has only in-frame clones and lacks some. The sample shows 150,000 to 200,000 clones, approximately 77% of them seen only once. The specimen sequenced was PBMCs. These receptor sequences come from a man aged 40-55 years in good health and CMV-seropositive. Both conserved end residues are part of each CDR3. D genes are given only for firm matches. Not every row has a clone size; where given, it reads once, few, many or a size class.

CDR3 protein: CASSQEWLVGSYEQYF
CDR3 DNA: TGTGCCAGCAGCCAAGAGTGGCTAGTGGGTTCCTACGAGCAGTACTTC
J gene: TRBJ2-7
clone size: -
D gene: -
CDR3 length: 16
V gene: TRBV4-2

CDR3 protein: CASTPAQRGGYTF
CDR3 DNA: TGTGCCAGCACCCCGGCCCAAAGAGGTGGCTACACCTTC
J gene: TRBJ1-2
clone size: few
D gene: -
CDR3 length: 13
V gene: TRBV6-5

CDR3 protein: CATSRDPPGNQPQHF
CDR3 DNA: TGTGCCACCAGCAGAGATCCCCCAGGCAATCAGCCCCAGCATTTT
J gene: TRBJ1-5
clone size: once
D gene: -
CDR3 length: 15
V gene: TRBV15

CDR3 protein: CASTDTGYQETQYF
CDR3 DNA: TGCGCCAGCACCGATACAGGGTACCAAGAGACCCAGTACTTC
J gene: TRBJ2-5
clone size: -
D gene: -
CDR3 length: 14
V gene: TRBV5-1

CDR3 protein: CASSPRVGTGYETQYF
CDR3 DNA: TGTGCCAGCAGTCCCCGCGTTGGGACAGGGTATGAGACCCAGTACTTC
J gene: TRBJ2-5
clone size: -
D gene: TRBD1
CDR3 length: 16
V gene: TRBV28

CDR3 protein: CASSPPGHNSEQYF
CDR3 DNA: TGTGCCAGCTCACCTCCGGGACATAATAGCGAGCAGTACTTC
J gene: TRBJ2-7
clone size: -
D gene: -
CDR3 length: 14
V gene: TRBV18

CDR3 protein: CASSPGQGAMAKLFF
CDR3 DNA: TGTGCCAGCAGCCCGGGACAGGGGGCGATGGCGAAACTGTTTTTT
J gene: TRBJ1-4
clone size: -
D gene: TRBD1
CDR3 length: 15
V gene: TRBV5-4

CDR3 protein: CASTRGPGQGSSNTGELFF
CDR3 DNA: TGTGCCAGCACCCGCGGTCCGGGACAGGGTTCCTCGAACACCGGGGAGCTGTTTTTT
J gene: TRBJ2-2
clone size: few
D gene: TRBD1
CDR3 length: 19
V gene: TRBV4-2

CDR3 protein: CASSSIGDTTSGNTIYF
CDR3 DNA: TGTGCCAGCAGCTCCATAGGGGACACCACCTCTGGAAACACCATATATTTT
J gene: TRBJ1-3
clone size: -
D gene: -
CDR3 length: 17
V gene: TRBV7-9

CDR3 protein: CASGLVWGQGTTGELFF
CDR3 DNA: TGTGCTAGTGGTTTGGTATGGGGACAGGGTACCACCGGGGAGCTGTTTTTT
J gene: TRBJ2-2
clone size: -
D gene: TRBD1
CDR3 length: 17
V gene: TRBV12-5

CDR3 protein: CASSGASQGAIYGYTF
CDR3 DNA: TGTGCCAGCAGTGGAGCCTCACAGGGGGCAATCTATGGCTACACCTTC
J gene: TRBJ1-2
clone size: few
D gene: TRBD1
CDR3 length: 16
V gene: TRBV2

CDR3 protein: CASSGSGTSGLAEQFF
CDR3 DNA: TGTGCCAGCAGCGGGTCCGGGACTAGCGGGCTAGCGGAGCAGTTCTTC
J gene: TRBJ2-1
clone size: -
D gene: TRBD2
CDR3 length: 16
V gene: TRBV5-4

CDR3 protein: CASSLRIAGADEQYF
CDR3 DNA: TGCGCCAGCAGCCTAAGGATAGCGGGGGCGGACGAGCAGTACTTC
J gene: TRBJ2-7
clone size: -
D gene: TRBD2
CDR3 length: 15
V gene: TRBV4-1

CDR3 protein: CASSPRDSGNTIYF
CDR3 DNA: TGTGCCAGCAGCCCCCGGGACTCTGGAAACACCATATATTTT
J gene: TRBJ1-3
clone size: -
D gene: -
CDR3 length: 14
V gene: TRBV13

CDR3 protein: CASSPGVADYGYTF
CDR3 DNA: TGTGCCAGTAGTCCAGGGGTTGCGGACTATGGCTACACCTTC
J gene: TRBJ1-2
clone size: -
D gene: -
CDR3 length: 14
V gene: TRBV19

CDR3 protein: CASSLASGGPPGTQYF
CDR3 DNA: TGTGCCAGCAGCTTAGCCAGCGGGGGCCCTCCGGGGACCCAGTACTTC
J gene: TRBJ2-5
clone size: -
D gene: TRBD2
CDR3 length: 16
V gene: TRBV11-2

CDR3 protein: CSVRLAGEQYF
CDR3 DNA: TGCAGCGTACGACTAGCGGGTGAGCAGTACTTC
J gene: TRBJ2-7
clone size: -
D gene: TRBD2
CDR3 length: 11
V gene: TRBV29-1

CDR3 protein: CASSPNLRDRGAGSPLHF
CDR3 DNA: TGTGCCAGCAGCCCTAACCTCCGGGACAGGGGCGCGGGGTCACCCCTCCACTTT
J gene: TRBJ1-6
clone size: few
D gene: TRBD1
CDR3 length: 18
V gene: TRBV5-5

CDR3 protein: CASSQELAGSYEQYF
CDR3 DNA: TGTGCCAGCAGCCAAGAGTTAGCGGGGTCTTACGAGCAGTACTTC
J gene: TRBJ2-7
clone size: -
D gene: TRBD2
CDR3 length: 15
V gene: TRBV4-2

CDR3 protein: CASSLGAGGPNEQFF
CDR3 DNA: TGCGCCAGCAGCTTGGGAGCGGGGGGGCCGAATGAGCAGTTCTTC
J gene: TRBJ2-1
clone size: once
D gene: TRBD2
CDR3 length: 15
V gene: TRBV5-1

CDR3 protein: CASADRGSGNTIYF
CDR3 DNA: TGCGCCAGCGCTGACAGGGGATCGGGAAACACCATATATTTT
J gene: TRBJ1-3
clone size: -
D gene: TRBD1
CDR3 length: 14
V gene: TRBV5-1